This T cell receptor beta chain emerged from a study of blood T cells in healthy people across ages. Total RNA, at least 6 micrograms per sample, was extracted from PBMCs. This CDR3 comprises 16 residues. The germline CDR1 and CDR2 sequences are LGHDT and YNNKEL (reference sequence). Findings and caveats of the study: PBMCs went unsorted, and a conclusive naive versus antigen-experienced comparison was therefore prevented. Whereas aged donors had fewer naive CD4+ cells, long-lived donors had more of them and higher diversity.

On this clonotype itself: Antigen specificity is unknown.

A sample-barcoded 5' primer and a J-beta primer mix were used in a second PCR of about 6 to 11 cycles. Through a template-switch adaptor with 12 random nucleotides, each cDNA molecule received a tag. TCRdb passed the 5' RACE reads through MiXCR, listing each CDR3 protein once. The data show around 1,900,000 distinct CDR3 sequences, about two fifths seen once. The V and J genes are TRBV3-1 and TRBJ2-4, with 8 bases identical to TRBD1. The end of the DNA is better explained by TRBJ2-7, so the J call may be wrong. The source is a human donor in good health. The specimen was blood. In DNA form, the CDR3 reads TGTGCCAGCAGCCAATTTCGGCAGGGGGCGAGAAACGAGCAGTACTTC. Protein: CASSQFRQGARNEQYF.